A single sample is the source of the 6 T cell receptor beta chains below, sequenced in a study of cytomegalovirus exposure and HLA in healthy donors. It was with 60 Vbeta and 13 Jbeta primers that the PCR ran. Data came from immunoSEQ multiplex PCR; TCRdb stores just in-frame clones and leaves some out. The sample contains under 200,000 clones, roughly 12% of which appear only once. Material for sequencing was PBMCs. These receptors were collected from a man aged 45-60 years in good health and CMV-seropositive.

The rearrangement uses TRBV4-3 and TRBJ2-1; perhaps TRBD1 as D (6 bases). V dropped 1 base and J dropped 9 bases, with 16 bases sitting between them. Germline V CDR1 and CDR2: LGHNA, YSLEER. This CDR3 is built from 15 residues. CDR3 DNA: TGCGCCAGCAGCCAAGGAGAGGGCACAGGGAGTGAGCAGTTCTTC. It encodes CASSQGEGTGSEQFF.

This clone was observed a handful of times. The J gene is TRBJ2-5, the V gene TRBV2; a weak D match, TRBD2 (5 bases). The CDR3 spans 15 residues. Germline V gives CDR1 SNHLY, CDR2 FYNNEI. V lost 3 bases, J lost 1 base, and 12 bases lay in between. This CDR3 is CASSDSSSLQETQYF. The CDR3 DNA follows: TGTGCCAGCAGTGATTCTAGCTCCCTCCAAGAGACCCAGTACTTC.

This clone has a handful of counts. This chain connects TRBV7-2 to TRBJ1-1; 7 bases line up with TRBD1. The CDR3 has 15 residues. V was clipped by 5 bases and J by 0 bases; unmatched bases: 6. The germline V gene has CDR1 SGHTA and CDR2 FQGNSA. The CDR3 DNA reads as TGTGCCAGCAGCCGGTTACAGGGGATGAACACTGAAGCTTTCTTT. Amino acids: CASSRLQGMNTEAFF.

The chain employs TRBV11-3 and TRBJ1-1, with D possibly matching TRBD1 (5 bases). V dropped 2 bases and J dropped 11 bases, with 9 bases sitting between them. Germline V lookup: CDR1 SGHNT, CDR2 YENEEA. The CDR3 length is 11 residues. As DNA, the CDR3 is TGTGCCAGCAGCTTACGGGGGGGGGCTTTCTTT. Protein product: CASSLRGGAFF. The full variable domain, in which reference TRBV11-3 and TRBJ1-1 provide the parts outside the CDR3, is EAGVVQSPRYKIIEKKQPVAFWCNPISGHNTLYWYLQNLGQGPELLIRYENEEAVDDSQLPKDRFSAERLKGVDSTLKIQPAELGDSAVYLCASSLRGGAFFGQGTRLTVV.

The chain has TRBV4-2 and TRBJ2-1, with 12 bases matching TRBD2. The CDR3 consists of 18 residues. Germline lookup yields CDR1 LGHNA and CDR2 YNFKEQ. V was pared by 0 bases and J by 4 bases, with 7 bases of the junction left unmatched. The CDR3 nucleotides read TGTGCCAGCAGCCAAGATCCCCCAACTAGCGGGGGGTACAATGAGCAGTTCTTC. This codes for CASSQDPPTSGGYNEQFF.

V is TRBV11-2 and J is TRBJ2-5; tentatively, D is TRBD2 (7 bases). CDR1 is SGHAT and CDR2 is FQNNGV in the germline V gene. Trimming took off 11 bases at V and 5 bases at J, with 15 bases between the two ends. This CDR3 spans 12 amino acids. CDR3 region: CAGGGARETQYF. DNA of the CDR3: TGTGCCGGAGGGGGGGCGAGGGAGACCCAGTACTTC.